The rows below give T cell receptor beta chains drawn from one sample of a study of CD8 T cell repertoires and HIV-1 epitope variants. The assay was immunoSEQ multiplex PCR, and TCRdb's table has in-frame clones only and misses some. The sample contains 5,400 or so clones, approximately 64% of which appear only once. No antigen has been identified for these receptors. The sequenced material came from cultured CD8+ T cells derived from PBMCs. These receptors were obtained from a male donor with HIV. Each CDR3 is given with its conserved first and last residue. D genes are given only for firm matches. Size values are once, few and many counts, or a class for expanded clones, and some rows have none.

J | size | D | V | CDR3 | DNA
TRBJ1-1 | . | TRBD1 | TRBV2 | CARGTGEGTEAFF | TGTGCCAGGGGGACAGGGGAAGGTACTGAAGCTTTCTTT
TRBJ2-7 | . | TRBD1 | TRBV5-1 | CASSFGQETSYEQYF | TGCGCCAGCAGCTTCGGACAGGAAACCTCCTACGAGCAGTACTTC
TRBJ1-1 | . | TRBD1 | TRBV9 | CASSFTGQMNTEAFF | TGTGCCAGCAGCTTTACGGGACAGATGAACACTGAAGCTTTCTTT
TRBJ2-7 | . | TRBD1 | TRBV7-4 | CASATGDEQYF | TGTGCCAGCGCAACAGGGGACGAGCAGTACTTC
TRBJ2-2 | . | . | TRBV6-5 | CASSYSQGTGELFF | TGTGCCAGCAGTTACTCGCAGGGAACCGGGGAGCTGTTTTTT
TRBJ2-1 | . | . | TRBV6-4 | CASSGGGRYNEQFF | TGTGCCAGCAGTGGAGGGGGGAGGTACAATGAGCAGTTCTTC
TRBJ1-1 | large | . | TRBV15 | CATSRDRAPNTEAFF | TGTGCCACCAGCAGAGATAGGGCGCCAAACACTGAAGCTTTCTTT
TRBJ2-5 | . | . | TRBV5-4 | CASSLGGIQETQYF | TGTGCCAGCAGCTTGGGGGGGATCCAAGAGACCCAGTACTTC
TRBJ2-3 | few | TRBD2 | TRBV6-1 | CASSDRWEGTDTQYF | TGTGCCAGCAGTGATAGGTGGGAGGGAACAGATACGCAGTATTTT
TRBJ2-7 | few | TRBD2 | TRBV6-5 | CASSLWTSGRSEQYF | TGTGCCAGCAGTCTCTGGACTAGCGGGAGGAGCGAGCAGTACTTC
TRBJ1-5 | . | . | TRBV4-1 | CASSQGGGQPQHF | TGCGCCAGCAGCCAAGGGGGTGGCCAGCCCCAGCATTTT
TRBJ2-5 | . | TRBD2 | TRBV27 | CASSLSSGEPPKTQYF | TGTGCCAGCAGTTTATCTAGCGGGGAGCCTCCAAAGACCCAGTACTTC
TRBJ1-2 | few | TRBD1 | TRBV2 | CASSSGTGEGYTF | TGTGCCAGCAGTTCCGGGACAGGGGAAGGCTACACCTTC
TRBJ2-1 | . | . | TRBV4-1 | CASSQGGGFGEDEQFF | TGCGCCAGCAGCCAAGGAGGAGGTTTCGGAGAAGATGAGCAGTTCTTC
TRBJ1-2 | . | . | TRBV7-9 | CASSQDPPDLDYGYTF | TGCGCCAGCAGCCAAGATCCCCCAGACTTGGACTATGGCTACACCTTC
TRBJ2-7 | few | . | TRBV7-8 | CASSSGTSSYEQYF | TGTGCCAGCAGCTCAGGGACCTCCTCCTACGAGCAGTACTTC
TRBJ2-7 | . | . | TRBV28 | CASTWGRYEQYF | TGTGCCAGCACCTGGGGCCGCTACGAGCAGTACTTC
TRBJ1-5 | . | . | TRBV19 | CASLRAGFEQPQHF | TGTGCCAGTCTCCGAGCCGGATTCGAACAGCCCCAGCATTTT
TRBJ2-7 | few | . | TRBV28 | CASSLIASSYEQYF | TGTGCCAGCAGTTTAATAGCGAGCTCCTACGAGCAGTACTTC
TRBJ2-1 | . | . | TRBV28 | CASRRGDEQFF | TGTGCCAGCAGGCGGGGAGACGAGCAGTTCTTC
TRBJ2-1 | . | TRBD1 | TRBV7-2 | CASSPPGQGTYNEQFF | TGTGCCAGCAGTCCCCCGGGACAGGGAACCTACAATGAGCAGTTCTTC
TRBJ2-1 | . | TRBD2 | TRBV7-8 | CASSPFASGTYNEQFF | TGTGCCAGCAGCCCTTTTGCTAGCGGTACCTACAATGAGCAGTTCTTC
TRBJ1-1 | few | . | TRBV27 | CASSLPGGVGAFF | TGTGCCAGCAGTTTACCCGGCGGGGTCGGAGCTTTCTTT
TRBJ2-1 | . | TRBD2 | TRBV29-1 | CSVDKGTSGDNEQFF | TGCAGCGTTGACAAGGGGACTAGCGGGGATAATGAGCAGTTCTTC
TRBJ2-1 | . | . | TRBV7-9 | CASSSRDIYNEQFF | TGTGCCAGCAGCTCCCGGGACATCTACAATGAGCAGTTCTTC
TRBJ2-7 | . | . | TRBV27 | CASSRGDYEQYF | TGTGCCAGCAGTAGAGGTGACTACGAGCAGTACTTC
TRBJ2-7 | . | TRBD2 | TRBV10-3 | CAIREGLAGGPSPYEQYF | TGTGCCATCAGAGAGGGGCTAGCGGGGGGCCCGTCCCCCTACGAGCAGTACTTC
TRBJ1-2 | . | . | TRBV5-1 | CASSLGGEDGYTF | TGCGCCAGCAGCTTGGGGGGCGAGGATGGCTACACCTTC
TRBJ1-1 | . | . | TRBV7-2 | CASSFKMNTEAFF | TGTGCCAGCAGCTTCAAGATGAACACTGAAGCTTTCTTT
TRBJ2-7 | medium-sized | TRBD2 | TRBV19 | CASSPPSGGHLFNSYEQYF | TGTGCCAGTAGTCCTCCTAGCGGGGGCCATCTCTTTAATTCCTACGAGCAGTACTTC
TRBJ2-7 | few | TRBD1 | TRBV6-5 | CASSLRDRIYEQYF | TGTGCCAGCAGTCTACGGGACAGGATCTACGAGCAGTACTTC
TRBJ2-1 | . | . | TRBV9 | CASSGPSLMSYNEQFF | TGTGCCAGCAGCGGCCCTAGCTTGATGTCCTACAATGAGCAGTTCTTC
TRBJ1-3 | . | . | TRBV6-6 | CASPGPGGSGNTIYF | TGTGCCAGCCCCGGGCCGGGGGGCTCTGGAAACACCATATATTTT
TRBJ1-1 | . | TRBD1 | TRBV28 | CASSPIGQGDTEAFF | TGTGCCAGCAGTCCGATAGGACAGGGGGACACTGAAGCTTTCTTT